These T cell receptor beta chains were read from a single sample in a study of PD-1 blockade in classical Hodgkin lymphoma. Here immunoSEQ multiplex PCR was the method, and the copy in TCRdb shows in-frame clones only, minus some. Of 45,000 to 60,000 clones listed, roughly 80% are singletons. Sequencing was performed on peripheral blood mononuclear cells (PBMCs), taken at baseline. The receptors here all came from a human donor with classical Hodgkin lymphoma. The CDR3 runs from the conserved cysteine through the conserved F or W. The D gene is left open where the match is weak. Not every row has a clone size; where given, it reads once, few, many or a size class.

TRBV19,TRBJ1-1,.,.,CASSIKGVEWNTEAFF,TGTGCCAGTAGTATCAAAGGGGTTGAGTGGAACACTGAAGCTTTCTTT
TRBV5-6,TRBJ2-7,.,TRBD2,CASSLYEREPYEQYF,TGTGCCAGCAGCTTGTATGAGCGGGAGCCCTACGAGCAGTACTTC
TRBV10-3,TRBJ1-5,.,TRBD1,CAISPGQGGQPQHF,TGTGCCATCAGCCCAGGACAGGGGGGTCAGCCCCAGCATTTT
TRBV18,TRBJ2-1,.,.,CASSPDYLYNEQFF,TGTGCCAGCTCGCCGGACTATTTGTACAATGAGCAGTTCTTC
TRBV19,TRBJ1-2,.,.,CASSIAGQPLINYGYTF,TGTGCCAGTAGTATAGCCGGACAGCCACTTATAAATTATGGCTACACCTTC
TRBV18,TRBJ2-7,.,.,CASSPRVGNYEQYF,TGTGCCAGCTCACCGCGGGTAGGCAACTACGAGCAGTACTTC
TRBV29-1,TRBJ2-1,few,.,CSSRGQLGDEQFF,TGCAGTTCCCGGGGGCAATTAGGGGATGAGCAGTTCTTC
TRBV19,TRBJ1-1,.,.,CASSISRTEAFF,TGTGCCAGTAGTATATCCCGGACAGAAGCTTTCTTT
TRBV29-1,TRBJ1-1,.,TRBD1,CSADRGFTEAFF,TGCAGCGCCGACAGGGGTTTCACTGAAGCTTTCTTT
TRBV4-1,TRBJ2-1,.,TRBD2,CASSRRTSGSNGEQFF,TGCGCCAGCAGCCGCAGAACTAGCGGGTCCAACGGTGAGCAGTTCTTC
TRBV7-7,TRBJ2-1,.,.,CASSLASTGANEQFF,TGTGCCAGCAGCTTAGCCTCGACAGGTGCCAATGAGCAGTTCTTC
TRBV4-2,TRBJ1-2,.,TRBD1,CASSQVPQGSSVYGYTF,TGTGCCAGCAGCCAAGTCCCACAGGGGTCCTCGGTCTATGGCTACACCTTC
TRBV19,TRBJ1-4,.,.,CASGPRGDEKLFF,TGTGCCAGTGGACCGCGGGGGGATGAAAAACTGTTTTTT
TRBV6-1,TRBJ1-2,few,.,CASTAVYGYTF,TGTGCCAGCACGGCAGTATATGGCTACACCTTC
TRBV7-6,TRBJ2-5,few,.,CASSLQETQYF,TGTGCCAGCAGCTTACAAGAGACCCAGTACTTC
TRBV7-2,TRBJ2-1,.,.,CASSSYNNEQFF,TGTGCCAGCAGCTCTTACAACAATGAGCAGTTCTTC
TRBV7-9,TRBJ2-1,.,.,CASSAQGYNEQFF,TGTGCCAGCAGCGCACAGGGCTACAATGAGCAGTTCTTC
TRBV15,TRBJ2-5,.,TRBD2,CATSRDRRLAGTLETQYF,TGTGCCACCAGCAGAGACCGTAGGCTAGCGGGGACCCTGGAGACCCAGTACTTC
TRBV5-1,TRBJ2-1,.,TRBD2,CASSAMTSGLYNEQFF,TGCGCCAGCAGCGCCATGACTAGCGGGCTATACAATGAGCAGTTCTTC
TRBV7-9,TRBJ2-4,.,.,CASSVSLGGEAKNIQYF,TGTGCCAGCAGCGTATCTCTAGGGGGGGAAGCCAAAAACATTCAGTACTTC
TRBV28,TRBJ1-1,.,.,CASSLSWNTEAFF,TGTGCCAGCAGTTTATCCTGGAACACTGAAGCTTTCTTT
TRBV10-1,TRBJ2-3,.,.,CASSAGSDTQYF,TGCGCCAGCAGTGCGGGATCAGATACGCAGTATTTT
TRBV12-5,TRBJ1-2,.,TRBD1,CASGLEPRTGGFNYGYTF,TGTGCTAGTGGTTTGGAACCCAGGACAGGGGGTTTTAACTATGGCTACACCTTC
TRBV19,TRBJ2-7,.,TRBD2,CASSIDSGRNYEQYF,TGTGCCAGTAGTATAGATAGCGGGAGAAACTACGAGCAGTACTTC
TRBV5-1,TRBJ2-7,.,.,CASSLPGYEQYF,TGCGCCAGCAGCTTGCCGGGCTACGAGCAGTACTTC
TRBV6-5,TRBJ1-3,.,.,CASSSPGNTIYF,TGTGCCAGCAGTTCCCCTGGAAACACCATATATTTT
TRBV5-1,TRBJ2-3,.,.,CASSLEGGVDTQYF,TGCGCCAGCAGCTTGGAGGGAGGTGTGGATACGCAGTATTTT
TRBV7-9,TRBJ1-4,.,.,CASSLGVRAVGEKLFF,TGTGCCAGCAGCTTGGGGGTAAGAGCGGTCGGAGAAAAACTGTTTTTT